A selection of T cell receptor beta chains follows, all from one sample in a study of identical twins. MiXCR was run by TCRdb on the 5' RACE reads, yielding one entry per CDR3 protein. The data show some 1,700,000 distinct CDR3 sequences, about 31% seen once. Sequencing was done on a sample of cord blood. The receptors stem from a newborn girl in good health. The CDR3 runs from the conserved cysteine through the conserved F or W. The D gene is left open where the match is weak. Clone sizes are given selectively: once, few, many, or a class where the clone is expanded.

>-|-|TRBJ2-3|TRBV12-3/TRBV12-4|13
TGTGCCAGCAGTTTTTGGAACACAGATACGCAGTATTTT
CASSFWNTDTQYF
>-|-|TRBJ2-4|TRBV7-9|18
TGTGCCAGCAGCTTAGCAGCTACACGAGACTTGGTCAAAAACATTCAGTACTTC
CASSLAATRDLVKNIQYF
>-|-|TRBJ1-4|TRBV27|18
TGTGCCAGCAGCCGCAGGGGTCCGGTTTGGAGCGCTAATGAAAAACTGTTTTTT
CASSRRGPVWSANEKLFF
>-|TRBD1|TRBJ2-3|TRBV24-1|14
TGTGCCACCAGTGATGGGACAGGGGTACATACGCAGTATTTT
CATSDGTGVHTQYF
>few|-|TRBJ2-5|TRBV3-1|15
TGTGCCAGCAGCCATCGCGAGAGCCTCAAAGAGACCCAGTACTTC
CASSHRESLKETQYF
>many|-|TRBJ2-1|TRBV20-1|12
TGCAGTGCTACGCGGTCCTACAATGAGCAGTTCTTC
CSATRSYNEQFF
>-|-|TRBJ2-7|TRBV14|15
TGTGCCAGCAGCCAAGCCCGACGGACCTCCTACGAGCAGTACTTC
CASSQARRTSYEQYF
>-|-|TRBJ1-1|TRBV6-5|14
TGTGCCAGCAGTTACTTGGCAGGGATTACTGAAGCTTTCTTT
CASSYLAGITEAFF
>-|-|TRBJ2-7|TRBV12-2|15
TGTGCAAGTCGCTTGGGGGCCAACACGGACTACGAGCAGTACTTC
CASRLGANTDYEQYF
>many|-|TRBJ2-3|TRBV7-2|15
TGTGCCAGCAGATTCCCGACTCCTCCCTCAGATACGCAGTATTTT
CASRFPTPPSDTQYF
>-|-|TRBJ1-2|TRBV6-1|13
TGTGCCAGCAGCGAAGCCCCCGACGGAGGCTACACCTTC
CASSEAPDGGYTF
>-|TRBD2|TRBJ2-7|TRBV6-5|15
TGTGCCAGCAGTTACTCGCTAGCGGGGCCCTACGAGCAGTACTTC
CASSYSLAGPYEQYF
>-|-|TRBJ1-4|TRBV20-1|13
TGCAGTGCTAGAGATACAAGAGGGAAGCAACTGTTTTTT
CSARDTRGKQLFF
>-|-|TRBJ2-1|TRBV12-3/TRBV12-4|15
TGTGCCATCAGTTTAAGCAGTCCCAAGAACAATGAGCAGTTCTTC
CAISLSSPKNNEQFF
>few|-|TRBJ1-1|TRBV19|13
TGTGCCAGTAGGTTAAGGGGGAACACTGAAGCTTTCTTT
CASRLRGNTEAFF
>-|-|TRBJ2-7|TRBV4-2|19
TGTGCCAGCAGCCAAGACTCCTGGACTATCGGACTGAGCTCCTACGAGCAGTACTTC
CASSQDSWTIGLSSYEQYF
>-|-|TRBJ1-2|TRBV11-2|14
TGTGCCAGCAGCTTATTTGGTCGGCAGGGGAGCTACACCTTC
CASSLFGRQGSYTF
>-|TRBD2|TRBJ2-1|TRBV20-1|15
TGCAGTGCTAGAAAGGGACTAGCGGGAGCGTATGAGCAGTTCTTC
CSARKGLAGAYEQFF
>-|TRBD2|TRBJ2-1|TRBV5-1|18
TGCGCCAGCAGCTCGGCCGTAACCGGGACTAGCTCCTACAATGAGCAGTTCTTC
CASSSAVTGTSSYNEQFF
>-|-|TRBJ2-7|TRBV27|13
TGTGCCAGCAGTTTATCGGCCCTCTACGAGCAGTACTTC
CASSLSALYEQYF
>few|TRBD1|TRBJ1-5|TRBV24-1|16
TGTGCCCCCTCCACAGGGGGCGCGTGTTGGGAGCAGCCCCAGCATTTT
CAPSTGGACWEQPQHF
>few|-|TRBJ2-1|TRBV4-1|16
TGCGCCAGCAGCCGAGGGCCCGAAAGCTCCTACAATGAGCAGTTCTTC
CASSRGPESSYNEQFF
>-|-|TRBJ1-1|TRBV7-2|15
TGTGCCAGCAGCTTTTTTTTAGACTCGAACACTGAAGCTTTCTTT
CASSFFLDSNTEAFF
>-|TRBD1|TRBJ2-7|TRBV12-3/TRBV12-4|14
TGTGCCAGCAGTCGGACAGGGGAGGCCTACGAGCAGTACTTC
CASSRTGEAYEQYF
>few|-|TRBJ2-3|TRBV9|19
TGTGCCAGCAGCGTAATATCCAGCGCCCGATATACTAGCACAGATACGCAGTATTTT
CASSVISSARYTSTDTQYF
>few|TRBD1|TRBJ1-2|TRBV5-8|16
TGTGCCAGCAGCTTGACTGGAAGAGGACAGGGGAGGGGCTACACCTTC
CASSLTGRGQGRGYTF
>-|TRBD2|TRBJ2-7|TRBV5-1|16
TGCGCCAGCAGCTCGGGGACTAGCGGGGGTTCCTACGAGCAGTACTTC
CASSSGTSGGSYEQYF
>-|TRBD1|TRBJ1-2|TRBV6-5|15
TGTGCCAGCAGTCCGGCCACCGGGACAGTGGATGGCCACACCTTC
CASSPATGTVDGHTF
>-|-|TRBJ1-2|TRBV20-1|11
TGCAGTGCTTTCTTACAGGGCGGCTACACCTTC
CSAFLQGGYTF
>few|TRBD2|TRBJ2-1|TRBV10-3|14
TGTGCCATCCTAGCGGGAGACTCCTACAATGAGCAGTTCTTC
CAILAGDSYNEQFF
>-|-|TRBJ2-3|TRBV10-1|18
TGCGCCAGCAGTGAGAAGGGGGGTAGCGCTACTAGCACAGATACGCAGTATTTT
CASSEKGGSATSTDTQYF
>-|-|TRBJ2-5|TRBV4-1|16
TGCGCCAGCAGCCCAAGAGGCGGGACACGACAAGAGACCCAGTACTTC
CASSPRGGTRQETQYF
>-|-|TRBJ1-2|TRBV7-2|13
TGTGCCAGCAGCGTGGGGTACAGCTATGGCTACACCTTC
CASSVGYSYGYTF
>few|-|TRBJ2-7|TRBV25-1|13
TGTGCCAGCAGTCTACGGACAGTTAACGAGCAGTACTTC
CASSLRTVNEQYF
>-|TRBD2|TRBJ2-2|TRBV2|16
TGTGCCAGCAGTGAGAGAGCGGGAGGGCCCGGCGGGGAGCTGTTTTTT
CASSERAGGPGGELFF
>few|-|TRBJ2-2|TRBV20-1|15
TGCAGTGCCGAAATATCCAGGACTTACACCGGGGAGCTGTTTTTT
CSAEISRTYTGELFF
>few|-|TRBJ2-7|TRBV20-1|11
TGCAGTGCCCTCGTGGGCTACGAGCAGTACTTC
CSALVGYEQYF
>-|-|TRBJ2-3|TRBV9|13
TGTGCAAGCAGCGTGGGCGGGGCGGATAGGCAGTATTTT
CASSVGGADRQYF
>-|TRBD1|TRBJ2-1|TRBV5-4|16
TGTGCCAGCAGCCCTATAACAGGGGGCGACTACAATGAGCAGTTCTTC
CASSPITGGDYNEQFF
>-|-|TRBJ2-1|TRBV29-1|13
TGCAGCGTTTTCCGGCAGGGGGAGGGTGAGCAGTTCTTC
CSVFRQGEGEQFF
>-|TRBD1|TRBJ2-7|TRBV14|15
TGTGCCAGCAGCCAACACAGGGGGCTCTCCTACGAGCAGTACTTC
CASSQHRGLSYEQYF
>few|TRBD2|TRBJ2-7|TRBV20-1|15
TGCAGTGCTAGACGGACTAGCGGGGCGTCCTACGAGCAGTACTTC
CSARRTSGASYEQYF
>-|TRBD2|TRBJ2-1|TRBV25-1|15
TGTGCCAGCAGTGAATTCGGGGGGAGCTACAATGAGCAGTTCTTC
CASSEFGGSYNEQFF
>few|-|TRBJ1-6|TRBV30|14
TGTGCCTGGGCCCAAGGGGGCTATAATTCACCCCTCCACTTT
CAWAQGGYNSPLHF
>-|-|TRBJ1-6|TRBV15|15
TGTGCCACCAGCAGAGATGACAAGAATGATTCACCCCTCCACTTT
CATSRDDKNDSPLHF
>few|-|TRBJ1-1|TRBV24-1|12
TGTGCCACCAGTGATTTAGGCAGGGCGGCTTTCTTT
CATSDLGRAAFF
>few|TRBD1|TRBJ2-5|TRBV20-1|12
TGCAGTGCGGCCGACAGGGTTGAGACCCAGTACTTC
CSAADRVETQYF
>few|-|TRBJ1-4|TRBV5-1|17
TGCGCCAGCAGCTTGGGGTTTGGTAACCCAACTAATGAAAAACTGTTTTTT
CASSLGFGNPTNEKLFF
>few|-|TRBJ2-3|TRBV20-1|18
TGCAGTGCTAGAGGGAGAGGATTCGCTAGCAGGAGGCAAGATACGCAGTATTTT
CSARGRGFASRRQDTQYF
>-|TRBD2|TRBJ2-3|TRBV20-1|15
TGCAGTGCTAGAGCTAGCGGGGCCCCCACAGATACGCAGTATTTT
CSARASGAPTDTQYF
>-|-|TRBJ2-5|TRBV14|13
TGTGCCAGCAGCCAAGTCTTCAGGGAGACCCAGTACTTC
CASSQVFRETQYF
>few|-|TRBJ1-1|TRBV6-1|14
TGTGCCAGCAGTGAACCTCAGGGAGGGACTGAAGCTTTCTTT
CASSEPQGGTEAFF
>few|TRBD2|TRBJ2-1|TRBV27|16
TGTGCCAGCAGTTTACATCCTAGCGGGAGCCCAAATGAGCAGTTCTTC
CASSLHPSGSPNEQFF
>-|-|TRBJ2-5|TRBV4-2|16
TGTGCCAGCAGCCAAGATGTCTCAGGGGGAGGTAATGAGCAGTACTTC
CASSQDVSGGGNEQYF
>-|-|TRBJ1-5|TRBV4-1|16
TGCGCCAGCAGCCAAGATCGACAGAATAGCAATCAGCCCCAGCATTTT
CASSQDRQNSNQPQHF
>-|TRBD2|TRBJ2-3|TRBV3-1|19
TGTGCCAGCAGCCAAGATCTTGGAGCTAGCGGGGGGGCTGCAGATACGCAGTATTTT
CASSQDLGASGGAADTQYF
>-|-|TRBJ2-3|TRBV6-6|13
TGTGCCAGCAGTTACGTAAGGCGGGATACGCAGTATTTT
CASSYVRRDTQYF
>-|TRBD2|TRBJ2-5|TRBV7-2|16
TGTGCCAGCAGCTTAGGGGGACTAGCGGTGGGGGAGACCCAGTACTTC
CASSLGGLAVGETQYF
>-|TRBD2|TRBJ2-1|TRBV6-1|17
TGTGCCAGCAGGGCCGGGGGGGCCCCAATCTCCTACAATGAGCAGTTCTTC
CASRAGGAPISYNEQFF